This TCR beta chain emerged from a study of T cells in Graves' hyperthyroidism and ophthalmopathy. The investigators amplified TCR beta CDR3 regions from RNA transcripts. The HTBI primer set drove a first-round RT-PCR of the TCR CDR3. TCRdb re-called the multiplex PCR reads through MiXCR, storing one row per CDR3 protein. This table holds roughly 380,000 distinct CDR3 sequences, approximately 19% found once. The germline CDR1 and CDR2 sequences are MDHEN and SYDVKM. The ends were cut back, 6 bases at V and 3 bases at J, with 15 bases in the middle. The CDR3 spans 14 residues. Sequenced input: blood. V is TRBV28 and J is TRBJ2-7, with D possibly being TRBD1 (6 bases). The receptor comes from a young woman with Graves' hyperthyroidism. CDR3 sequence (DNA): TGTGCCAGCAGCCGAGACAGGAGACACTACGAGCAGTACTTC. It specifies CASSRDRRHYEQYF.